These T cell receptor beta chains were read from a single sample in a study of shared clonotypes between healthy human individuals. Sequenced by immunoSEQ multiplex PCR; TCRdb stores in-frame clones only, minus some. The sample contains 2 million to 2.5 million clones, approximately 94% of which appear only once. The sequencing input was naive CD8+ T cells from PBMCs. Receptors were obtained from a man aged 18 to 29 in good health. Some clones in this sample may be carry-over from other donors' samples. The CDR3 runs from the conserved cysteine through the conserved F or W. The D gene is left open where the match is weak. The listing skips clone size in some rows; elsewhere it reads once, few, many or a size class.

v_call: TRBV27
d_call: TRBD1
clone_size: .
j_call: TRBJ2-2
cdr3_nt: TGTGCCAGCAGACCCGGGACAGGGGACATCACCGGGGAGCTGTTTTTT
cdr3_aa: CASRPGTGDITGELFF

v_call: TRBV4-1
d_call: .
clone_size: .
j_call: TRBJ1-4
cdr3_nt: TGCGCCAGCAGCCAACTAGGGACCGCTCTTGGCTCAGGACTGTTTTTT
cdr3_aa: CASSQLGTALGSGLFF

v_call: TRBV7-2
d_call: .
clone_size: .
j_call: TRBJ2-1
cdr3_nt: TGTGCCAGCAGCTTAGCGCTAGAGGGGACATTAAATGAGCAGTTCTTC
cdr3_aa: CASSLALEGTLNEQFF

v_call: TRBV6-1
d_call: .
clone_size: .
j_call: TRBJ2-7
cdr3_nt: TGTGCCAGCAGTGATTTTTTCCAGGGACGGGAATCCTACGAGCAGTACTTC
cdr3_aa: CASSDFFQGRESYEQYF

v_call: TRBV7-9
d_call: .
clone_size: .
j_call: TRBJ2-7
cdr3_nt: TGTGCCAGCAGCCCCGCGGCAGGGATCAGCCACGAGCAGTACTTC
cdr3_aa: CASSPAAGISHEQYF

v_call: TRBV27
d_call: .
clone_size: .
j_call: TRBJ1-5
cdr3_nt: TGTGCCAGCAGTTTGTCGGCAGGACTCAATCAGCCCCAGCATTTT
cdr3_aa: CASSLSAGLNQPQHF

v_call: TRBV2
d_call: TRBD2
clone_size: once
j_call: TRBJ2-1
cdr3_nt: TGTGCCAGCAGGGCCGGGACTAGCGGTTACAATGAGCAGTTCTTC
cdr3_aa: CASRAGTSGYNEQFF

v_call: TRBV4-1
d_call: .
clone_size: .
j_call: TRBJ1-5
cdr3_nt: TGCGCCAGCAGCCAAGACCGGGGGGGGAGGATTCAGCCCCAGCATTTT
cdr3_aa: CASSQDRGGRIQPQHF

v_call: TRBV27
d_call: .
clone_size: .
j_call: TRBJ2-7
cdr3_nt: TGTGCCAGCAGTTCCGTGGGGGTGGCGGGGCTCCACGAGCAGTACTTC
cdr3_aa: CASSSVGVAGLHEQYF

v_call: TRBV2
d_call: TRBD1
clone_size: .
j_call: TRBJ1-4
cdr3_nt: TGTGCCAGCAGCGCAGACAGGGGGCTAAATGAAAAACTGTTTTTT
cdr3_aa: CASSADRGLNEKLFF